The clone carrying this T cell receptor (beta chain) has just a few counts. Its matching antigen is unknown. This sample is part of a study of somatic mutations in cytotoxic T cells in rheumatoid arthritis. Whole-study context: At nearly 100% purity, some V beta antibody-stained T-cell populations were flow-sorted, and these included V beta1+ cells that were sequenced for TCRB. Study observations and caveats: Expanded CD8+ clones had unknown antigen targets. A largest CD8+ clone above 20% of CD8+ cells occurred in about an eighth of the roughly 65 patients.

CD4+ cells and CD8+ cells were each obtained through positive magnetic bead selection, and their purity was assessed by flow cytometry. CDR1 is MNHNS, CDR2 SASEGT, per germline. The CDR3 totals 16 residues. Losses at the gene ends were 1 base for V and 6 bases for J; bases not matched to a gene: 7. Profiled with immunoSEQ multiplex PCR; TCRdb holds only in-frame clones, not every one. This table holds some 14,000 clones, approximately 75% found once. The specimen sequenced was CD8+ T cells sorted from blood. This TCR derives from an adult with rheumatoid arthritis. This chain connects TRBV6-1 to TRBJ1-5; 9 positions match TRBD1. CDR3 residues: CASSEEPGQGFQPQHF. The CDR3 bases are TGTGCCAGCAGTGAAGAACCGGGACAGGGATTTCAGCCCCAGCATTTT.